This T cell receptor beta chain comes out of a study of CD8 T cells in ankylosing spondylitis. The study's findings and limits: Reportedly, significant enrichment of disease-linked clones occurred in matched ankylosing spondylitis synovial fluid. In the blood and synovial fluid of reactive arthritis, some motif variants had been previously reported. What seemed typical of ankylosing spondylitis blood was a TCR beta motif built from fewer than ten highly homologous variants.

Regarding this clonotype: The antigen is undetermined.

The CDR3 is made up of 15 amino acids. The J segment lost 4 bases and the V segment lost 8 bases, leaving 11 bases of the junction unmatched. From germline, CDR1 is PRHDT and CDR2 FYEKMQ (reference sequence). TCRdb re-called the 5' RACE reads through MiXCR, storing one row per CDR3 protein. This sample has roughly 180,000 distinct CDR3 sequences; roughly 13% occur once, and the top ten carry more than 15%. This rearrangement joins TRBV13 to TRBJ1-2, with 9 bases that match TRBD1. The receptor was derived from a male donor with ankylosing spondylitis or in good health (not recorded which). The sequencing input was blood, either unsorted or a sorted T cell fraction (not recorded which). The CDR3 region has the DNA TGTGCCAGCCATTTAAGGGGACAGGGCGGCTATGGCTACACCTTC. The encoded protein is CASHLRGQGGYGYTF.